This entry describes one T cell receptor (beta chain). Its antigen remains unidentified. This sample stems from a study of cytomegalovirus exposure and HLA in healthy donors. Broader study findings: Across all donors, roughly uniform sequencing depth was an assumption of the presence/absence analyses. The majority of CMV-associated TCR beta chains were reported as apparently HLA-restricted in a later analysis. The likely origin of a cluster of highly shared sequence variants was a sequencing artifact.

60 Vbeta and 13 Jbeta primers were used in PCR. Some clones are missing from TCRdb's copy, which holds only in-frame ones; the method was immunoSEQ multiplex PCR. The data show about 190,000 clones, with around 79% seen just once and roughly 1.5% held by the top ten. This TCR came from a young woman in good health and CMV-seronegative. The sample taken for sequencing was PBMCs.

The CDR3 here is CASSVGSSNQPQHF. CDR3 nucleotides: TGTGCCAGCAGTGTAGGGAGCAGCAATCAGCCCCAGCATTTT. The chain links TRBV2 to TRBJ1-5; D not resolved. V lost 4 bases to trimming and J lost 1 base, with 8 bases between them. CDR1 SNHLY and CDR2 FYNNEI come from the germline V gene. The CDR3 is 14 amino acids.